This is a list of T cell receptor beta chains from one sample in a study of CD8+ T cells in alopecia areata. The table came from immunoSEQ multiplex PCR; TCRdb's copy has only in-frame clones and leaves some out. The sample shows 190,000 or so clones, 55% to 75% of them seen only once. The sequencing used CD4+ T cells sorted from blood, collected at week 24, from a patient treated with tofacitinib. The source of these receptors is a human donor with alopecia areata. Each CDR3 is given with its conserved first and last residue. D genes are given only for firm matches. Only part of the rows carry a size: once, few, many, or a class if the clone is expanded.

J gene	V gene	D gene	clone size	CDR3 DNA	CDR3 protein
TRBJ2-3	TRBV30	.	few	TGTGCCTGGACTCTGACTAGATCCGGGACAGATACGCAGTATTTT	CAWTLTRSGTDTQYF
TRBJ2-2	TRBV6-6	TRBD1	few	TGTGCCAGCAGTTTACAGGGGAGCGGGGAGCTGTTTTTT	CASSLQGSGELFF
TRBJ2-5	TRBV11-2	TRBD2	medium-sized	TGTGCCAGCAGCTTGCGGGGGACCCTCCAAGAGACCCAGTACTTC	CASSLRGTLQETQYF
TRBJ2-7	TRBV4-2	TRBD2	few	TGTGCCAGCAGCCAAGATCTGTTCCGGGGGGTCACCTACGAGCGGTACTTC	CASSQDLFRGVTYERYF
TRBJ1-2	TRBV30	.	.	TGTGCCTGGGAAGGGACCTATGGCTACACCTTC	CAWEGTYGYTF
TRBJ2-5	TRBV7-2	.	.	TGTGCCAGCAGCTTAACAAACCAAGAGACCCAGTACTTC	CASSLTNQETQYF
TRBJ2-5	TRBV7-6	TRBD2	.	TGTGCCAGCAGCCGGCGGGAGGGCAGCGAGACCCAGTACTTC	CASSRREGSETQYF
TRBJ2-3	TRBV5-1	.	once	TGCGCCAGCAGCTTGTCGGACCCACGCACAGATACGCAGTATTTT	CASSLSDPRTDTQYF
TRBJ1-1	TRBV6-5	TRBD1	.	TGTGCCACCCTTGTGCCGGGACAGGAGGAAGCTTTCTTT	CATLVPGQEEAFF
TRBJ2-1	TRBV5-1	TRBD2	.	TGCGCCAGCAGCCCTAGCGGGGGGGCATGGAATGAGCAGTTCTTC	CASSPSGGAWNEQFF
TRBJ1-5	TRBV19	.	.	TGTGCCAGTAGTGCCCAGGTTTACCAGCCCCAGCATTTT	CASSAQVYQPQHF
TRBJ2-2	TRBV30	.	few	TGTGCCTGGAGTGTACAGTTACACACCGGGGAGCTGTTTTTT	CAWSVQLHTGELFF
TRBJ1-2	TRBV14	.	few	TGTGCCAGCAGCCCATCGGCCGCGATTGGCTACACCTTC	CASSPSAAIGYTF
TRBJ2-7	TRBV14	.	.	TGTGCCAGCAGCCAACCTGACTCCTGCGAGCAGTACTTC	CASSQPDSCEQYF
TRBJ2-1	TRBV7-9	.	.	TGTGCCAGCAGCTTAGTAGCGGCCACACACAATGAGCAGTTCTTC	CASSLVAATHNEQFF
TRBJ2-4	TRBV29-1	.	.	TGCAGCGTTGATTTAGGGGATTTCGGCATTCAGTACTTC	CSVDLGDFGIQYF
TRBJ2-3	TRBV5-1	.	.	TGCGCCAGCCGAGGGCGCATCGGGGGCACAGATACGCAGTATTTT	CASRGRIGGTDTQYF
TRBJ1-5	TRBV18	.	.	TGTGCCAGCTCACCGGGCACCAATCAGCCCCAGCATTTT	CASSPGTNQPQHF
TRBJ1-1	TRBV7-2	.	.	TGTGCCAGCAGCCTAGCTAAATCCGGTGAAGCTTTCTTT	CASSLAKSGEAFF
TRBJ2-1	TRBV25-1	TRBD2	.	TGTGCCAGCAAGACGGGACTAGGGGAGGCCAATGAGCAGTTCTTC	CASKTGLGEANEQFF
TRBJ2-5	TRBV7-9	TRBD2	.	TGTGCCAGCAGCTTACAAGGACTAGCGGGGTTCAAAGAGACCCAGTACTTC	CASSLQGLAGFKETQYF
TRBJ1-1	TRBV5-1	TRBD1	.	TGCGCCAGCAGCCGGGACAGGAACACTGAAGCTTTCTTT	CASSRDRNTEAFF
TRBJ1-1	TRBV9	TRBD1	.	TGTGCCAGCAGTCGGACAGGGGGTGGCGACGCTTTCTTT	CASSRTGGGDAFF
TRBJ2-1	TRBV4-2	TRBD2	.	TGTGCCAGCAGCCCGGGGGGGCTCCGGGAGAATGAGCAGTTCTTC	CASSPGGLRENEQFF
TRBJ2-2	TRBV7-2	TRBD2	.	TGTGCCAGCAGCTTACAACTAGCGGGGGCGGGAACCGGGGAGCTGTTTTTT	CASSLQLAGAGTGELFF
TRBJ2-5	TRBV5-4	TRBD2	.	TGTGCCAGCAGCTTTGCGGGGGGGCCGGAGACCCAGTACTTC	CASSFAGGPETQYF
TRBJ2-3	TRBV7-2	.	.	TGTGCCAGCAGGTCAGGGACAGATACGCAGTATTTT	CASRSGTDTQYF
TRBJ2-5	TRBV28	TRBD2	.	TGTGCCAGCAGCCCTCTAGCGGGAGGGGAGACCCAGTACTTC	CASSPLAGGETQYF
TRBJ1-2	TRBV30	.	once	TGTGCCTGGGGCAGTAACTATGGCTACACCTTC	CAWGSNYGYTF
TRBJ1-6	TRBV4-3	.	.	TGCGCCAGCAGCCAAGAAACGGATTCACCCCTCCACTTT	CASSQETDSPLHF
TRBJ2-3	TRBV7-9	TRBD1	.	TGTGCCAGCAGCTTTGGACAGGCGCGGGCAGATACGCAGTATTTT	CASSFGQARADTQYF
TRBJ1-2	TRBV29-1	TRBD1	.	TGCAGCGTTCGGGACAGCCCGACTGGGTATGGCTACACCTTC	CSVRDSPTGYGYTF
TRBJ2-5	TRBV7-9	.	.	TGTGCCAGCAGCCCCAAGGGGGGCGAGTACCAAGAGACCCAGTACTTC	CASSPKGGEYQETQYF
TRBJ2-5	TRBV27	.	.	TGTGCCAGCAGTTTATACAGGGAGGAGACCCAGTACTTC	CASSLYREETQYF
TRBJ1-1	TRBV7-3	.	.	TGTGCCAGCAGCTTCTCGGGGAACACTGAAGCTTTCTTT	CASSFSGNTEAFF
TRBJ1-2	TRBV4-1	.	.	TGCGCCAGCAGCCAAGAGGAGGACAAGAACTATGGCTACACCTTC	CASSQEEDKNYGYTF
TRBJ1-1	TRBV5-6	.	.	TGTGCCAGCAGCTTGGCAGGGGCGAACACTGAAGCTTTCTTT	CASSLAGANTEAFF
TRBJ1-2	TRBV7-6	.	.	TGTGCCAGCAGCCCTACGTCGACAGGCTTGAACTATGGCTACACCTTC	CASSPTSTGLNYGYTF
TRBJ2-5	TRBV5-1	.	few	TGCGCCAGCAGCTTGGGACAGCAAGAGACCCAGTACTTC	CASSLGQQETQYF
TRBJ1-4	TRBV29-1	.	.	TGCAGCTCTGGGGATGCAACTAATGAAAAACTGTTTTTT	CSSGDATNEKLFF